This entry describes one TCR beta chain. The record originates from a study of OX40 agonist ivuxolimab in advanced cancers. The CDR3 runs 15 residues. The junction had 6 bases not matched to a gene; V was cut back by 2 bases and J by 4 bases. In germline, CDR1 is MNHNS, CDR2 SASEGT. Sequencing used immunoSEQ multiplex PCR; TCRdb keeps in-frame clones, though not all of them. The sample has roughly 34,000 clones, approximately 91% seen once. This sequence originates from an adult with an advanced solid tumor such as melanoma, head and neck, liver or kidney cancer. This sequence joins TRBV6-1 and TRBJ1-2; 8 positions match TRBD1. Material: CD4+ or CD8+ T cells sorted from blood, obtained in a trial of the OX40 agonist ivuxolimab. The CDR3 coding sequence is TGTGCCAGCAGTGAAACCCGACAGGGGCTCTATGGCTACACCTTC. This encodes CASSETRQGLYGYTF.